This T cell receptor beta chain came from a study of T-cell reconstitution after alpha-beta-depleted transplantation in children. As it was prepared, the TCRbeta library received unique molecular identifiers. TCRdb re-analysed the PCR reads in MiXCR, keeping a single row per CDR3 protein. Altogether some 590,000 distinct CDR3 sequences are present, 10% being singletons, with the ten largest covering less than 5%. The CDR3 runs 16 residues. Trimming removed 3 bases from V and 2 bases from J, with 13 bases in between. Looked up from germline, CDR1 is MDHEN and CDR2 is SYDVKM. This clonotype came up a few times.

Sequenced here: PBMCs from the stem cell graft donor, sampled from the stem cell graft. The chain recombines TRBV28 with TRBJ2-2; D perhaps matches TRBD2 (6 bases). The TCR sequence derives from a human donor who donated a stem cell graft to a child with acute myeloid leukemia. In DNA form, the CDR3 reads TGTGCCAGCAGTTTCCCAGAGGGACTTAACACCGGGGAGCTGTTTTTT. Translating it yields CASSFPEGLNTGELFF.